This T cell receptor beta chain stems from a study of blood T cell repertoires in COVID-19. Across the whole study: There were acute and convalescent COVID-19 samples, and they came from the United States, Italy and Spain. PBMCs, B-cell-depleted T cells, or T cells provided the cDNA or gDNA that made up the material.

This CDR3 contains 14 residues. Between the trimmed V and J ends, which lost 3 bases and 6 bases, there was a span of 12 bases. CDR1 and CDR2 from the germline V gene are MDHEN and SYDVKM. In the study's own analysis: Reference gene primer amplification gave nucleated cell count estimates. Profiling relied on immunoSEQ multiplex PCR, and the TCRdb table lists in-frame clones only, not all of them. For V, J and clone size, that table is used; D and trimming come from the DNA. Of about 240,000 clones in the sample, about 86% were seen once. This TCR was recovered from a man in his sixties with acute or convalescent COVID-19. The sequenced sample was peripheral blood. The chain employs TRBV28 and TRBJ1-5; possibly TRBD1 for D (5 bases). The CDR3 is CASSFTGVLQPQHF. The CDR3 DNA follows: TGTGCCAGCAGTTTCACGGGGGTCCTTCAGCCCCAGCATTTT.